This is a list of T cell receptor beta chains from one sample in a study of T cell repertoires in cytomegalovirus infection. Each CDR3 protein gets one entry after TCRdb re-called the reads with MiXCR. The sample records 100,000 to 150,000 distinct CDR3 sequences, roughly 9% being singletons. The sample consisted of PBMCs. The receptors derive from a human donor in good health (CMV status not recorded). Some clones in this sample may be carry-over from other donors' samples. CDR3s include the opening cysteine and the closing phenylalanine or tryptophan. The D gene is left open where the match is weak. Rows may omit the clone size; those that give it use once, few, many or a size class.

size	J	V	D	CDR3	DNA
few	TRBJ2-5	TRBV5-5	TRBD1	CASSSTGRQETQYF	TGTGCCAGCAGTTCGACAGGGAGACAAGAGACCCAGTACTTC
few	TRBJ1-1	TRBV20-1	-	CSASRGGTEAFF	TGCAGTGCTAGTCGGGGCGGCACTGAAGCTTTCTTT
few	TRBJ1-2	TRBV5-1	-	CASSWGDGYGYTF	TGCGCCAGCAGCTGGGGGGACGGCTATGGCTACACCTTC
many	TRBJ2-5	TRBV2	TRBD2	CASSEAGLAGGHQETQYF	TGTGCCAGCAGTGAAGCGGGACTAGCGGGGGGCCATCAGGAGACCCAGTACTTC
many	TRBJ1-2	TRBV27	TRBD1	CASGSQGALRNGYTF	TGTGCCAGCGGATCACAGGGGGCGCTCCGTAATGGCTACACCTTC
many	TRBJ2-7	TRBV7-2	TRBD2	CASSFPGLAPHEQYF	TGTGCCAGCAGCTTCCCGGGACTAGCTCCCCACGAGCAGTACTTC
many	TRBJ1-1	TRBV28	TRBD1	CASSSPGQGASEAFF	TGTGCCAGCAGTTCACCGGGACAGGGGGCGTCTGAAGCTTTCTTT
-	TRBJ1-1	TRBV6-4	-	CASSAQAFMNTEAFF	TGTGCCAGCAGCGCCCAGGCTTTTATGAACACTGAAGCTTTCTTT
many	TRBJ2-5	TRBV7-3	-	CASSWGLAETQYF	TGTGCCAGCAGCTGGGGACTTGCGGAGACCCAGTACTTC
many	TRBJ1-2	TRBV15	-	CATSREEDTQF	TGTGCCACCAGCAGAGAAGAGGACACCCAGTTC
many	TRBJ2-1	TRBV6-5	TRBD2	CASSRPLAGGPINEQFF	TGTGCCAGCAGTCGTCCTCTAGCGGGGGGGCCTATTAATGAGCAGTTCTTC
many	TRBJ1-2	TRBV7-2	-	CASSPAGQTNYGYTF	TGTGCCAGCAGCCCCGCTGGACAGACGAACTATGGCTACACCTTC
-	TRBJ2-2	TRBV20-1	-	CSARDVAASGANTGELFF	TGCAGTGCTAGAGATGTCGCGGCGTCGGGGGCGAACACCGGGGAGCTGTTTTTT
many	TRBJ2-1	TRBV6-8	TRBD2	CASSLREDYNEQFF	TGTGCCAGCAGTTTACGGGAGGACTACAATGAGCAGTTCTTC
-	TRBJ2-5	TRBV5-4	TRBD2	CASSLGTSGAPKETQYF	TGTGCCAGCAGCTTGGGGACTAGCGGGGCCCCCAAGGAGACCCAGTACTTC
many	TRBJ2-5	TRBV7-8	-	CASSLGGGGWTQYF	TGTGCCAGCAGCTTAGGAGGGGGGGGTTGGACCCAGTACTTC
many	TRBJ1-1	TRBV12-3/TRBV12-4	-	CASSSVGDTEAFF	TGTGCCAGCAGCTCCGTGGGGGACACTGAAGCTTTCTTT
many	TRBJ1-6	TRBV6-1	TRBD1	CASSADGTGPNSPLHF	TGTGCCAGCAGTGCCGACGGGACAGGGCCTAATTCACCCCTCCACTTT
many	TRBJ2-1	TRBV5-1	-	CASSLAGGWDNEQFF	TGCGCCAGCAGCTTGGCCGGCGGGTGGGACAATGAGCAGTTCTTC
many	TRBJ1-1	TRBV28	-	CASSLGGRPMNTEAFF	TGTGCCAGCAGTTTAGGGGGTCGGCCCATGAACACTGAAGCTTTCTTT
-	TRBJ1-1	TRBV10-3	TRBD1	CAISPRDRVTEAFF	TGTGCCATCAGTCCCCGGGACAGGGTCACTGAAGCTTTCTTT
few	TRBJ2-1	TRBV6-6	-	CASSYPSSYNEQFF	TGTGCCAGCAGTTACCCCAGCTCCTACAATGAGCAGTTCTTC
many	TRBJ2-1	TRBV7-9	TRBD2	CASSLGTSGANEQFF	TGTGCCAGCAGCTTAGGGACTAGCGGGGCCAATGAGCAGTTCTTC
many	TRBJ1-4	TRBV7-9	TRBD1	CASSLQGDVGKLFF	TGTGCCAGCAGCCTTCAGGGGGACGTTGGAAAACTGTTTTTT
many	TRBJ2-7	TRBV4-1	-	CASSPRPARRTYEQYF	TGCGCCAGCAGCCCCCGCCCGGCCCGCAGAACCTACGAGCAGTACTTC
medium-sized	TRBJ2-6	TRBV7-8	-	CASSSWASGAGANVLTF	TGTGCCAGCAGCTCGTGGGCCTCTGGGGCTGGGGCCAACGTCCTGACTTTC
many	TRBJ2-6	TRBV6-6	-	CASAESSGANVLTF	TGTGCCAGCGCTGAGAGTTCTGGGGCCAACGTCCTGACTTTC
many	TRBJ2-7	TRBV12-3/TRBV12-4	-	CASSPGAMDEQYF	TGTGCCAGCTCCCCCGGGGCGATGGACGAGCAGTACTTC
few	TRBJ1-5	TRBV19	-	CASSIRYGYQPQHF	TGTGCCAGTAGTATTAGGTACGGGTATCAGCCCCAGCATTTT
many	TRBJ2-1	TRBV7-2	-	CASSLDRVSYNEQFF	TGTGCCAGCAGCTTAGACCGGGTCTCCTACAATGAGCAGTTCTTC
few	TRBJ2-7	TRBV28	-	CASSNDGSTYEQYF	TGTGCCAGCAGCAACGACGGGTCAACCTACGAGCAGTACTTC
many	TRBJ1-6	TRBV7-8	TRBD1	CASSPGQYNSPLHF	TGTGCCAGCAGCCCGGGACAGTATAATTCACCCCTCCACTTT
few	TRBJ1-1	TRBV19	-	CASSMNAAQNTEAFF	TGTGCCAGTAGTATGAACGCAGCCCAGAACACTGAAGCTTTCTTT
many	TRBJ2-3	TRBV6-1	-	CATFPRGPWADTQYF	TGTGCCACTTTCCCCCGGGGGCCGTGGGCAGATACGCAGTATTTT
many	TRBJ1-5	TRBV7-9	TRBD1	CASSSTDRGNQPQHF	TGTGCCAGCAGCTCGACTGACAGGGGCAATCAGCCCCAGCATTTT
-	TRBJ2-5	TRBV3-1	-	CASSQENSQETQYF	TGTGCCAGCAGCCAAGAAAACTCCCAAGAGACCCAGTACTTC
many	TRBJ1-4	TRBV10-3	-	CAIGTSQGEKLFF	TGTGCCATCGGAACATCCCAGGGAGAAAAACTGTTTTTT
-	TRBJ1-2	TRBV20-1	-	CSARVDANFGYTF	TGCAGTGCTAGAGTAGACGCTAACTTTGGCTACACCTTC
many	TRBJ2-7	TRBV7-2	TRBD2	CASLAGGTHEQYF	TGTGCCAGTCTAGCGGGAGGGACCCACGAGCAGTACTTC
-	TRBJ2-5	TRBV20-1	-	CSARLGKTGRETQYF	TGCAGTGCTAGGTTGGGGAAAACAGGGAGAGAGACCCAGTACTTC
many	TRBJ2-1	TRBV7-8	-	CASSLEGLGEQFF	TGTGCCAGCAGCTTAGAGGGTCTGGGTGAGCAGTTCTTC
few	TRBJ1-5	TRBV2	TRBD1	CASKSRGNQPQHF	TGTGCCAGCAAATCCAGGGGGAATCAGCCCCAGCATTTT
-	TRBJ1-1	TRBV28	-	CASTTRLLSWDTEAFF	TGTGCCAGCACCACAAGACTGCTCTCGTGGGATACTGAAGCTTTCTTT
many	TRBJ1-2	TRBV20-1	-	CRGGGPPDGYTF	TGTAGGGGGGGGGGCCCCCCCGACGGCTACACCTTC
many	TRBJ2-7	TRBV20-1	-	CSARKASLYEQYF	TGCAGTGCTAGAAAAGCCAGTCTCTACGAGCAGTACTTC
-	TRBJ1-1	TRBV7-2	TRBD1	CASGLDRGPNTEAFF	TGTGCCAGCGGCCTCGACAGGGGGCCGAACACTGAAGCTTTCTTT
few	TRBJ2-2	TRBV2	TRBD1	CASSPDRAALPGELFF	TGTGCCAGCAGCCCAGACAGGGCAGCCCTCCCCGGGGAGCTGTTTTTT
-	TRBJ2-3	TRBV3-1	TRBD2	CASSLRPGTRSDTQYF	TGTGCCAGCAGCCTCCGTCCCGGGACTAGGTCAGATACGCAGTATTTT
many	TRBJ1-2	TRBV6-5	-	CASSYNGGGNYGYTF	TGTGCCAGCAGTTACAACGGGGGGGGAAACTATGGCTACACCTTC